The source of this TCR beta chain is a study of T-cell reconstitution after alpha-beta-depleted transplantation in children. This CDR3 has 12 residues. Germline V lookup: CDR1 MNHEY, CDR2 SVGEGT. Trimming left V 5 bases short and J 10 bases short, with 12 bases between. This clonotype was counted at least ten times. TCRbeta library preparation incorporated unique molecular identifiers. TCRdb recomputed calls from the PCR reads with MiXCR, one row per CDR3 protein. The top ten hold 0.85% to 1.3% of the sample, which has about 690,000 distinct CDR3 sequences, roughly 15% seen once. This chain connects TRBV6-2 or TRBV6-3 to TRBJ2-1; maybe TRBD2 (5 bases). This clonotype was obtained from a human donor who donated a stem cell graft to a child with acute myeloid leukemia. The sample consisted of PBMCs from the stem cell graft donor, taken from the stem cell graft. Written as DNA, the CDR3 is TGTGCCAGCAGTCCGCGGGCGAGAGAGCAGTTCTTC. Protein sequence: CASSPRAREQFF.